Described below is a single T cell receptor beta chain sequence and its context. The data were obtained in a study of blood T cell repertoires in COVID-19. Looking at the study overall: PBMCs, B-cell-depleted T cells, or T cells were the source of the cDNA or gDNA that made up the material.

Produced via immunoSEQ multiplex PCR; TCRdb's table is partial and in-frame only. The sample gives under 40,000 clones, 90% of which show up once; approximately 1.5% is in the top ten. Germline V lookup: CDR1 LNHDA, CDR2 SQIVND (reference sequence). After removal of 6 bases from V and 4 bases from J, the junction contained 10 bases not matched to a gene. The length of the CDR3 is 16 residues. The chain couples TRBV19 to TRBJ2-7; 12 positions agree with TRBD1. This TCR was recovered from a man in his 60s with active COVID-19. The sequencing input was peripheral blood. CDR3 DNA sequence: TGTGCCAGTAGCAATCCGGGACAGGGGGCGGGGTACGAGCAGTACTTC. Its translation: CASSNPGQGAGYEQYF.